Presented here are 5 T cell receptor beta chains from one specimen sequenced in a study of cytomegalovirus exposure and HLA in healthy donors. PCR involved 60 Vbeta and 13 Jbeta primers. The table came from immunoSEQ multiplex PCR; TCRdb's copy has only in-frame clones and leaves some out. The profile shows about 130,000 clones, around 70% of them singletons. Sequencing was performed on PBMCs. The origin of the receptors is a human donor in good health.

The chain has TRBV7-2 and TRBJ2-5, with a weak D call TRBD2 (6 bases). Germline CDR1 reads SGHTA; CDR2 reads FQGNSA. CDR3 length equals 16 residues. V was cut by 2 bases and J by 4 bases, with 17 bases left in between. The CDR3 bases are TGTGCCAGCAGCTTAATTACGGGGGAGGTCGGAGAGACCCAGTACTTC. Its protein product is CASSLITGEVGETQYF.

The CDR3: CASSLWDRNADNEKLFF. CDR3 in DNA: TGTGCCAGCAGTTTATGGGACAGAAACGCCGATAATGAAAAACTGTTTTTT. This rearrangement joins TRBV28 to TRBJ1-4; the D gene is possibly TRBD1 (6 bases). Germline V gene data show CDR1 as MDHEN and CDR2 as SYDVKM. Trimming took off 0 bases at V and 4 bases at J, with 15 bases between the two ends. The CDR3 runs to 17 residues.

This chain uses TRBV18 with TRBJ1-4, with D possibly TRBD1 on 6 matching bases. Trimming left V 0 bases short and J 3 bases short, with 8 bases between. The CDR3 extends over 15 amino acids. Germline CDR1 KGHSH, CDR2 LQKENI. As DNA, the CDR3 is TGTGCCAGCTCACCACCTGGACAGCCTAATGAAAAACTGTTTTTT. As protein: CASSPPGQPNEKLFF.

V and J are TRBV4-3 and TRBJ2-1, with D possibly being TRBD2 (7 bases). The V end lost 0 bases, the J end lost 9 bases, and 15 bases lay between the germline ends. The length of the CDR3 is 15 residues. CDR1 is LGHNA and CDR2 is YSLEER in the germline V gene. The CDR3 coding sequence is TGCGCCAGCAGCCAAGATTGGGGGGGGGCCAGTGAGCAGTTCTTC. It is translated as CASSQDWGGASEQFF.

The genes are TRBV7-8 and TRBJ2-5; 7 bases align to TRBD1. The J segment lost 5 bases and the V segment lost 3 bases, leaving 12 bases of the junction unmatched. The CDR3 consists of 16 residues. Germline V gives CDR1 SGHVS, CDR2 FQNEAQ. CDR3 in amino acids: CASSLATGTVGETQYF. The CDR3 bases are TGTGCCAGCAGCTTGGCTACCGGGACAGTAGGGGAGACCCAGTACTTC.